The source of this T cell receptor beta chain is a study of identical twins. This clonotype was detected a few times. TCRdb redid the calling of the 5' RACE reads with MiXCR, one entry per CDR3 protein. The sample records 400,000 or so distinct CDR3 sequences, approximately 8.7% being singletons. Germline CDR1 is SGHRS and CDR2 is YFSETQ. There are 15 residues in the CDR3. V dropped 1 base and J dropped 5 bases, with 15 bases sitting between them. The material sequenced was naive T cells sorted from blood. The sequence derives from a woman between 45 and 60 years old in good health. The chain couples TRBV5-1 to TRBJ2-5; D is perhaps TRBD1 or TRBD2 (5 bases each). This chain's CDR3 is CASSLPGIGGETQYF. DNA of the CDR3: TGCGCCAGCAGCTTGCCAGGGATTGGCGGGGAGACCCAGTACTTC. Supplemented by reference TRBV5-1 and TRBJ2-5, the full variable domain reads KAGVTQTPRYLIKTRGQQVTLSCSPISGHRSVSWYQQTPGQGLQFLFEYFSETQRNKGNFPGRFSGRQFSNSRSEMNVSTLELGDSALYLCASSLPGIGGETQYFGPGTRLLVL.